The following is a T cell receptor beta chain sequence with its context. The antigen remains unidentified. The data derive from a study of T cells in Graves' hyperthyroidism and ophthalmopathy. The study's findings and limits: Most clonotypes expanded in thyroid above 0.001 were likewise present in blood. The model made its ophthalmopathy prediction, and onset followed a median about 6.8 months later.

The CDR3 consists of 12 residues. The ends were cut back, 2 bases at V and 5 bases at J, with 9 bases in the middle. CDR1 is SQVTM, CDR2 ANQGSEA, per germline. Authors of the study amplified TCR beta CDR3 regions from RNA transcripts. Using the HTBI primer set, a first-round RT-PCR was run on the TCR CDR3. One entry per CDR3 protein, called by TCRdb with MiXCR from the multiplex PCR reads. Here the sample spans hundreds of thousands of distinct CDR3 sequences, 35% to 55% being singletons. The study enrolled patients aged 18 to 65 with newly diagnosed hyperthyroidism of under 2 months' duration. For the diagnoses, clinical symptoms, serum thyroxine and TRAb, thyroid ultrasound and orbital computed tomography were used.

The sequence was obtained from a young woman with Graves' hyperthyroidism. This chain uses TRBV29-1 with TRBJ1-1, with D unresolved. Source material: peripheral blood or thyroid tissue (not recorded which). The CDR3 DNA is TGCAGCGTTGAACGGGCAGATACTGAAGCTTTCTTT. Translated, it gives CSVERADTEAFF.